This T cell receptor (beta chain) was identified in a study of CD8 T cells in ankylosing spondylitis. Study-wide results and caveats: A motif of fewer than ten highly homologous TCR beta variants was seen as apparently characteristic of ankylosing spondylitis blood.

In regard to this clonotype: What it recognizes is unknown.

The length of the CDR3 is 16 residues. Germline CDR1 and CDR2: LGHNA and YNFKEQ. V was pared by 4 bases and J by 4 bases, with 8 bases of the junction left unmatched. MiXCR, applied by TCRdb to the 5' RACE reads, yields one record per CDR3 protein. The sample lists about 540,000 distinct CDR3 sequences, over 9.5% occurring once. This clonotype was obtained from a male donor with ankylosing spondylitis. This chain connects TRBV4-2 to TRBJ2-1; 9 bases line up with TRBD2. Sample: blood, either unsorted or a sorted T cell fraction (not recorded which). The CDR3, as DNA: TGTGCCAGCAGCCTTCAGACTAGCGGATTATACAATGAGCAGTTCTTC. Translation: CASSLQTSGLYNEQFF.